A single sample is the source of the 31 T cell receptor beta chains below, sequenced in a study of cytomegalovirus exposure and HLA in healthy donors. In the PCR, 60 Vbeta and 13 Jbeta primers were used. Only in-frame clones appear in the TCRdb table, and some are missing; sequencing was by immunoSEQ multiplex PCR. The sample comprises about 130,000 clones, roughly 9.6% of which are singletons, and around 7% rests with the top ten. Sequenced input: PBMCs. These receptor sequences come from a woman aged 40-49 years in good health and CMV-seropositive.

This clone was found a few times. The chain uses TRBV6-1 and TRBJ2-7, with 10 bases aligning to TRBD2. Trimming removed 5 bases from V and 2 bases from J; junction bases left unmatched: 3. This CDR3 is 14 amino acids long. Germline V gene data show CDR1 as MNHNS and CDR2 as SASEGT. The CDR3 DNA reads TGTGCCAGCAGTCAAAGCGGGGGGGCCTACGAGCAGTACTTC. Encoded protein: CASSQSGGAYEQYF.

This clone is medium-sized in the sample. This sample also contains other DNA sequences that code for the same CDR3. This chain joins TRBV2 and TRBJ2-7; 9 positions agree with TRBD1. Germline V gene data show CDR1 as SNHLY and CDR2 as FYNNEI. The CDR3 sequence is 13 residues long. Unmatched junction bases numbered 4, after V lost 6 bases and J lost 4 bases. The CDR3 DNA reads TGTGCCAGCAGGGGACAGGGTGCGTACGAGCAGTACTTC. The encoded protein is CASRGQGAYEQYF.

The CDR3, as DNA: TGTGCCAGCAGCGTAGGGGTACAGGGGGCCACAGATACGCAGTATTTT. Translation: CASSVGVQGATDTQYF. The chain combines TRBV9 with TRBJ2-3; 9 bases agree with TRBD1. Germline values: CDR1 SGDLS, CDR2 YYNGEE. This CDR3 comprises 16 residues. Trimming at V came to 0 bases and at J to 2 bases, leaving 4 bases not matched to a gene.

The chain has TRBV7-9 and TRBJ1-2; 7 bases are a match to TRBD1. The CDR3 is made up of 14 amino acids. Germline V gene lookup returns CDR1 SEHNR and CDR2 FQNEAQ (reference sequence). After removal of 3 bases from V and 0 bases from J, the junction contained 1 base not matched to a gene. The CDR3 spells CASSLDRTNYGYTF. The CDR3 region has the DNA TGTGCCAGCAGCTTGGACAGGACTAACTATGGCTACACCTTC.

This clone was seen a few times. The gene calls are TRBV13 and TRBJ2-3; D not certain. The CDR3 contains 13 residues. Trimming cost V 4 bases and J 2 bases, with 7 bases left between them. The V gene's germline CDR1 is PRHDT and CDR2 FYEKMQ (reference sequence). The CDR3: CASSWHNTDTQYF. The CDR3, as DNA: TGTGCCAGCAGCTGGCACAACACAGATACGCAGTATTTT. The entire variable domain, with the rest obtained from reference TRBV13 and TRBJ2-3, is as follows: AAGVIQSPRHLIKEKRETATLKCYPIPRHDTVYWYQQGPGQDPQFLISFYEKMQSDKGSIPDRFSAQQFSDYHSELNMSSLELGDSALYFCASSWHNTDTQYFGPGTRLTVL.

In its sample, this clone was seen a few times. J is TRBJ1-2 and V is TRBV5-1; 11 bases are shared with TRBD1. The V gene's germline CDR1 is SGHRS and CDR2 YFSETQ. V shed 4 bases and J 5 bases; nucleotides not matched to a gene: 7. This CDR3 has 15 residues. CDR3 residues: CASSAGTGGFYGYTF. CDR3 DNA sequence: TGCGCCAGCAGCGCCGGGACAGGGGGTTTTTATGGCTACACCTTC.

This clone has more than one count but fewer than ten. This chain joins TRBV2 and TRBJ2-5, with D possibly TRBD1 on 5 matching bases. Trimming took 3 bases from V and 2 from J, leaving 16 bases between them. The CDR3 sequence is 16 residues long. Germline V gene lookup returns CDR1 SNHLY and CDR2 FYNNEI. The CDR3 nucleotides read TGTGCCAGCAGTGAGGGCCAGACAGATACGCAAGAGACCCAGTACTTC. As protein: CASSEGQTDTQETQYF.

The rearrangement uses TRBV6-5 and TRBJ2-7; possible D gene TRBD2, 6 bases. Germline CDR1 MNHEY, CDR2 SVGAGI. The V end was cut by 5 bases, the J end by 0 bases, with 8 bases between. There are 13 residues in the CDR3. CDR3 residues: CASSGLSSYEQYF. CDR3 bases: TGTGCCAGCAGTGGACTAAGCTCCTACGAGCAGTACTTC.

This clone was counted only a few times. Here the CDR3 reads CASSGQSVTEAFF. CDR3 sequence (DNA): TGTGCCAGCAGTGGACAGTCCGTCACTGAAGCTTTCTTT. V usage is TRBV6-6 and J usage is TRBJ1-1; a weak D match, TRBD1 (6 bases). CDR3 length: 13 amino acids. Trimming cost V 5 bases and J 4 bases, with 11 bases left between them. Germline assignment: CDR1 MNHNY and CDR2 SVGAGI (reference sequence).

The chain joins TRBV5-1 to TRBJ2-3, with 10 bases fitting TRBD1. The length of the CDR3 is 16 residues. Germline V gives CDR1 SGHRS, CDR2 YFSETQ. Trimming removed 8 bases from V and 1 base from J; junction bases left unmatched: 10. CDR3 sequence (DNA): TGCGCCAGTTCGCTCGGGACAGGGGAAGGCACAGATACGCAGTATTTT. As protein: CASSLGTGEGTDTQYF.

The CDR3 bases are TGCGCCAGCAGCTTGGATCTTAGCGGGGCCTACAATGAGCAGTTCTTC. Encoded protein: CASSLDLSGAYNEQFF. The chain has TRBV5-1 and TRBJ2-1; 8 nucleotides align to TRBD2. The CDR3 sequence is 16 residues long. The V and J ends lost 0 bases and 2 bases, in that order; junction bases with no gene match: 4. Germline assignment: CDR1 SGHRS and CDR2 YFSETQ.

The chain carries TRBV7-3 and TRBJ2-5; TRBD2 matches 14 bases. Germline lookup yields CDR1 SGHTA and CDR2 FQGTGA. Trimming at V came to 5 bases and at J to 2 bases, leaving 10 bases not matched to a gene. CDR3 length: 18 amino acids. CDR3 amino acids: CASSPLVGLAGAQETQYF. The CDR3 coding sequence is TGTGCCAGCAGCCCATTGGTGGGACTAGCGGGGGCGCAAGAGACCCAGTACTTC. Looking up the rest from reference TRBV7-3 and TRBJ2-5 gives the full variable domain: GAGVSQTPSNKVTEKGKYVELRCDPISGHTALYWYRQSLGQGPEFLIYFQGTGAADDSGLPNDRFFAVRPEGSVSTLKIQRTERGDSAVYLCASSPLVGLAGAQETQYFGPGTRLLVL.

This chain uses TRBV6-6 with TRBJ2-5; D remains unclear. Trimming took 2 bases from V and 5 from J, leaving 6 bases between them. The CDR3 loop spans 12 amino acids. CDR1 MNHNY and CDR2 SVGAGI come from the germline V gene (reference sequence). The CDR3 here is CASSYTRETQYF. The CDR3, as DNA: TGTGCCAGCAGTTACACGAGGGAGACCCAGTACTTC.

The chain has TRBV5-5 and TRBJ2-1; TRBD1 matches 7 bases. The CDR3 contains 13 residues. Trimming at V came to 4 bases and at J to 6 bases, leaving 4 bases not matched to a gene. Germline V CDR1 and CDR2: SGHKS, YYEKEE (reference sequence). CDR3 region: CASSLGQSNEQFF. The CDR3 DNA reads TGTGCCAGCAGCCTGGGACAGTCCAATGAGCAGTTCTTC.

The chain links TRBV2 to TRBJ2-6; TRBD1 matches at 8 bases. Per the germline V gene, CDR1 is SNHLY and CDR2 is FYNNEI. The trim removed 4 bases at V and 1 base at J, leaving 9 bases unmatched. This CDR3 has 18 amino acids. The CDR3 sequence is CASSGSTGALSGANVLTF. The CDR3 region has the DNA TGTGCCAGCAGTGGGTCGACAGGGGCTCTATCTGGGGCCAACGTCCTGACTTTC.

The chain couples TRBV5-1 to TRBJ1-1; TRBD1 matches at 9 bases. The CDR3 covers 16 residues. V lost 5 bases to trimming and J lost 5 bases; unmatched junction nucleotides: 13. In germline, CDR1 is SGHRS, CDR2 YFSETQ. CDR3 loop: CASRHGTGSRLTEAFF. The DNA for the CDR3 is TGCGCCAGCAGACATGGGACAGGGAGCCGATTGACTGAAGCTTTCTTT.

The rearrangement uses TRBV11-2 and TRBJ2-7, with 8 bases that match TRBD1. Germline lookup yields CDR1 SGHAT and CDR2 FQNNGV. The junction had 0 bases not matched to a gene; V was cut back by 4 bases and J by 1 base. This CDR3 spans 13 amino acids. The DNA of the CDR3 is TGTGCCAGCAGCTGGACAGGGTCCTACGAGCAGTACTTC. It codes for CASSWTGSYEQYF. The whole variable domain, remainder taken from reference TRBV11-2 and TRBJ2-7, is EAGVAQSPRYKIIEKRQSVAFWCNPISGHATLYWYQQILGQGPKLLIQFQNNGVVDDSQLPKDRFSAERLKGVDSTLKIQPAKLEDSAVYLCASSWTGSYEQYFGPGTRLTVT.

This clone was seen a handful of times. The chain carries TRBV5-6 and TRBJ1-5; D ambiguous. Germline CDR1 is SGHDT and CDR2 is YYEEEE. The V gene lost 2 bases and the J gene lost 4 bases, with 4 bases spanning the gap. The CDR3 spans 12 residues. CDR3 residues: CASSFQNQPQHF. DNA for the CDR3: TGTGCCAGCAGCTTTCAGAATCAGCCCCAGCATTTT.

This clone showed up just a few times. This rearrangement joins TRBV29-1 to TRBJ2-5; 8 bases are a match to TRBD1. The germline V gene has CDR1 SQVTM and CDR2 ANQGSEA. The CDR3 is made up of 12 amino acids. Trimming at V came to 6 bases and at J to 3 bases, leaving 3 bases not matched to a gene. The CDR3 DNA follows: TGCAGCGTCCTACAGGGGGAAGAGACCCAGTACTTC. Translating it yields CSVLQGEETQYF. The full variable domain, its missing parts supplied by reference TRBV29-1 and TRBJ2-5, is SAVISQKPSRDICQRGTSLTIQCQVDSQVTMMFWYRQQPGQSLTLIATANQGSEATYESGFVIDKFPISRPNLTFSTLTVSNMSPEDSSIYLCSVLQGEETQYFGPGTRLLVL.

This chain links TRBV5-6 with TRBJ1-3; D might be TRBD1 (5 bases). Trimming removed 3 bases at V and 1 base at J, with 20 bases between. Germline CDR1 and CDR2: SGHDT and YYEEEE. The CDR3 length is 18 residues. The CDR3 reads CASSWFQGNAPSGNTIYF. The CDR3, as DNA: TGTGCCAGCAGCTGGTTCCAGGGCAATGCCCCTTCTGGAAACACCATATATTTT.

J is TRBJ2-3 and V is TRBV4-3; 8 nucleotides align to TRBD2. J lost 3 bases, V lost 5 bases, and 7 bases had no gene match. The CDR3 is made up of 15 amino acids. The V gene's germline CDR1 is LGHNA and CDR2 YSLEER. Written as DNA, the CDR3 is TGCGCCAGCAGCTCGGGGGGGCCCGGGACAGATACGCAGTATTTT. This encodes CASSSGGPGTDTQYF.

The sample holds a few counts of this clone. V gene TRBV2 combines with J gene TRBJ2-7, with 8 bases aligning to TRBD1. V lost 4 bases to trimming and J lost 0 bases; unmatched junction nucleotides: 5. Germline lookup yields CDR1 SNHLY and CDR2 FYNNEI. The CDR3 contains 15 residues. CDR3 loop: CASSGRQGSSYEQYF. In DNA, the CDR3 is TGTGCCAGCAGTGGGCGACAGGGGAGCTCCTACGAGCAGTACTTC.

The chain is built from TRBV6-5 and TRBJ1-1; TRBD1 matches 9 bases. CDR3 length: 15 amino acids. The germline gives CDR1 MNHEY, CDR2 SVGAGI. Trimming cost V 0 bases and J 5 bases; bases outside gene matches: 4. CDR3 coding DNA: TGTGCCAGCAGTTACTCATGGACAGGGGAAACTGAAGCTTTCTTT. It encodes CASSYSWTGETEAFF.

The chain couples TRBV7-2 to TRBJ2-7; 9 bases fit TRBD1. V lost 1 base to trimming and J lost 5 bases; unmatched junction nucleotides: 0. From germline, CDR1 is SGHTA and CDR2 FQGNSA. There are 13 residues in the CDR3. In DNA form, the CDR3 reads TGTGCCAGCAGCTTAGGGACAGGGGACGAGCAGTACTTC. Encoded protein: CASSLGTGDEQYF. The complete variable domain, with remaining parts taken from reference TRBV7-2 and TRBJ2-7, reads GAGVSQSPSNKVTEKGKDVELRCDPISGHTALYWYRQSLGQGLEFLIYFQGNSAPDKSGLPSDRFSAERTGGSVSTLTIQRTQQEDSAVYLCASSLGTGDEQYFGPGTRLTVT.

The CDR3 here is CASSYGGVNYGYTF. DNA of the CDR3: TGTGCCAGCAGTTACGGCGGAGTAAACTATGGCTACACCTTC. The chain joins TRBV6-5 to TRBJ1-2; D gene unclear. V lost 2 bases and J lost 2, with 9 bases in between. The CDR3 consists of 14 residues. Looked up from germline, CDR1 is MNHEY and CDR2 is SVGAGI.

This clone was counted a few times. The V and J genes are TRBV5-1 and TRBJ2-1; 8 bases line up with TRBD2. The CDR3 extends over 16 amino acids. Germline-derived CDR1 and CDR2 are SGHRS and YFSETQ. The ends lost 4 bases at V and 5 bases at J; junction bases unmatched: 11. This chain's CDR3 is CASSIPGGGPNNEQFF. In DNA form, the CDR3 reads TGCGCCAGCAGCATCCCCGGGGGGGGGCCGAACAATGAGCAGTTCTTC.

This chain uses TRBV5-1 with TRBJ1-2; D not certain. V lost 4 bases to trimming and J lost 4 bases, with 14 bases between them. This CDR3 region has 14 residues. Germline assignment: CDR1 SGHRS and CDR2 YFSETQ. The CDR3 DNA sequence: TGCGCCAGCAGCGATACAGCAACGCTCTATGGCTACACCTTC. It translates to CASSDTATLYGYTF.

The chain couples TRBV29-1 to TRBJ2-7, with TRBD1 identical over 10 bases. The V segment lost 6 bases and the J segment 3 bases; nucleotides outside the gene matches: 17. Germline V gene lookup returns CDR1 SQVTM and CDR2 ANQGSEA. The CDR3 covers 17 residues. CDR3 amino acids: CSVGGTVRGDRGYEQYF. CDR3 DNA sequence: TGCAGCGTGGGGGGTACTGTTCGTGGGGACAGGGGCTACGAGCAGTACTTC.

The sample holds a few counts of this clone. The V gene is TRBV19, the J gene TRBJ2-3, with 12 bases aligning to TRBD1. From germline, CDR1 is LNHDA and CDR2 SQIVND (reference sequence). The CDR3 is made up of 16 amino acids. J lost 4 bases, V lost 5 bases, and 7 bases had no gene match. CDR3 region: CASSFRGQGAADTQYF. The CDR3 DNA reads as TGTGCCAGTAGTTTTAGGGGACAGGGGGCCGCAGATACGCAGTATTTT.

This clone was detected a few times. The genes are TRBV28 and TRBJ1-6; D is unclear. Germline loops: CDR1 MDHEN, CDR2 SYDVKM. This CDR3 comprises 18 residues. V shed 4 bases and J shed 0 bases, with 16 bases lying between them. The CDR3 nucleotides read TGTGCCAGCAGTTCGGCAGGTAGATCAAGCTCCTATAATTCACCCCTCCACTTT. Its protein product is CASSSAGRSSSYNSPLHF.

V is TRBV10-3 and J is TRBJ2-1; 9 nucleotides agree with TRBD2. The CDR3 runs 15 residues. From germline, CDR1 is ENHRY and CDR2 SYGVKD. Unmatched junction bases numbered 8, after V lost 3 bases and J lost 8 bases. The CDR3 region has the DNA TGTGCCATCAGTGACCCCCGTGAGCGGGGGGATGAGCAGTTCTTC. It yields the protein CAISDPRERGDEQFF.